The rows below give T cell receptor beta chains drawn from one sample of a study of human T cells and chemical hapten exposure. TCRdb called the RACE reads again in MiXCR, with one record for every CDR3 protein. The table records roughly 110,000 distinct CDR3 sequences, 9% to 15% of them present only once. Sequenced material: whole blood, taken in connection with sensitization to the hapten diphenylcyclopropenone (DPC). The receptor set was obtained from a woman aged 50 to 60 with alopecia areata. Some clones in this sample may be carry-over from other donors' samples. CDR3s include the opening cysteine and the closing phenylalanine or tryptophan. A D gene is named only where the DNA matches it firmly. For some rows the clone size is stated as once, few or many, or as a class when expanded; others skip it.

TRBD1	TRBJ1-2	TRBV4-1	-	CASSQEEGGGYTF	TGCGCCAGCAGCCAAGAGGAAGGGGGCGGCTACACCTTC
-	TRBJ1-4	TRBV5-1	-	CASSLVGLTNEKLFF	TGCGCCAGCAGCTTGGTCGGGTTAACTAATGAAAAACTGTTTTTT
TRBD1	TRBJ2-5	TRBV24-1	-	CATSDGTGSQETQYF	TGTGCCACCAGTGATGGGACAGGGAGCCAAGAGACCCAGTACTTC
-	TRBJ2-3	TRBV9	-	CASSLRMGADTQYF	TGTGCCAGCAGCCTCCGGATGGGCGCAGATACGCAGTATTTT
-	TRBJ1-1	TRBV7-9	few	CASSQVGRSEAFF	TGTGCCAGCAGCCAAGTGGGTCGTAGTGAAGCTTTCTTT
-	TRBJ2-2	TRBV3-2	-	CAGEAGELFF	TGTGCCGGCGAGGCCGGGGAGCTGTTTTTT
TRBD1	TRBJ1-6	TRBV28	-	CATISTGYSYNSPLHF	TGTGCCACCATTTCGACAGGGTACTCCTATAATTCACCCCTCCACTTT
TRBD2	TRBJ2-7	TRBV7-2	few	CASSNPAGSTGYEQYF	TGTGCCAGCAGCAACCCAGCGGGGTCGACTGGCTACGAGCAGTACTTC
-	TRBJ2-3	TRBV6-6	many	CASNPGFGGPGKDTQYF	TGTGCCAGCAACCCGGGGTTTGGGGGACCCGGAAAGGATACGCAGTATTTT
TRBD1	TRBJ2-7	TRBV20-1	few	CSAPRLYGQGTNEQYF	TGCAGTGCCCCACGCCTATACGGACAGGGTACGAACGAGCAGTACTTC
-	TRBJ2-2	TRBV25-1	few	CASSWTTNTGELFF	TGTGCCAGCAGTTGGACAACGAACACCGGGGAGCTGTTTTTT
-	TRBJ1-2	TRBV5-1	few	CASSLSTLPPFGYTF	TGCGCCAGCAGCTTGAGCACTCTCCCACCTTTTGGCTACACCTTC
-	TRBJ2-1	TRBV13	few	CASSLSRHASYNEQFF	TGTGCCAGCAGCTTAAGTAGACATGCCTCCTACAATGAGCAGTTCTTC
-	TRBJ1-4	TRBV6-2/TRBV6-3	many	CASMQGGEKLFF	TGTGCCAGCATGCAAGGGGGAGAAAAACTGTTTTTT
-	TRBJ2-3	TRBV7-9	few	CASSQIMTADTQYF	TGTGCCAGCAGCCAGATCATGACAGCAGATACGCAGTATTTT
-	TRBJ2-5	TRBV7-6	many	CASSRVGTAEGETQYF	TGTGCCAGCAGCCGCGTCGGGACAGCGGAGGGTGAGACCCAGTACTTC
-	TRBJ1-3	TRBV20-1	-	CSATDGSSGNTIYF	TGCAGTGCTACTGACGGGAGCTCTGGAAACACCATATATTTT
-	TRBJ2-3	TRBV2	-	CASSDDFTDTQYF	TGTGCCAGCAGTGATGACTTCACAGATACGCAGTATTTT
-	TRBJ2-7	TRBV18	-	CASSPGLVYEQYF	TGTGCCAGCTCACCTGGACTCGTTTACGAGCAGTACTTC
-	TRBJ2-7	TRBV12-3/TRBV12-4	few	CASRAHGEQYF	TGTGCCAGCAGGGCCCACGGCGAGCAGTACTTC
-	TRBJ2-6	TRBV6-6	many	CAVSPTGISGANVLTF	TGTGCCGTCAGTCCAACAGGAATCTCTGGGGCCAACGTCCTGACTTTC
TRBD1	TRBJ1-1	TRBV5-1	-	CTSSLTGGSIGTEAFF	TGCACCAGCAGCTTGACAGGGGGGAGTATAGGAACTGAAGCTTTCTTT
-	TRBJ1-1	TRBV23-1	few	CASSRPGRGNTEAFF	TGCGCCAGCAGTCGTCCCGGACGGGGGAACACTGAAGCTTTCTTT